This T cell receptor (beta chain) was recovered during a study of blood T cell repertoires in COVID-19 (dated by TCRdb to the early 2020s). Turning to the overall study: Samples from collaborators originated in the United States, Italy and Spain and spanned both the acute and convalescent phases of COVID-19. The material from the prospective study consisted of cDNA or gDNA derived from T cells, B-cell-depleted T cells, or PBMCs. Deeply sampled blood TCRbeta repertoires from subjects exposed to, actively infected with, or recovered from COVID-19 were included in the dataset. The repertoires were released in a freely available public database intended as a resource for research on the immune response to SARS-CoV-2. The samples were drawn from the first 160 participants of the ongoing ImmuneRACE study and from 1,254 subjects provided by 6 global collaborators. A de-identified subject ID, COVID-19 status, age in years and sex were almost always included in the sample metadata. HLA class I and class II types, where available, came from metadata supplied by the sample provider rather than from assay-based typing.

V and J are truncated by 0 bases and 2 bases respectively, leaving an intervening sequence of 7 bases. Taken from the germline V gene, the CDR1 and CDR2 loops are SGHRS and YFSETQ. The cysteine opens and the phenylalanine closes a CDR3 of 14 amino acids. Of the read, only the CDR3 DNA is kept; its 42 bases are in frame from base 1. TCRbeta CDR3 regions were amplified from genomic DNA by means of the immunoSEQ Assay, a bias-controlled multiplex PCR. Per the source publication's procedure: Within the assay, amplification of reference gene primers was used to estimate how many nucleated cells each sample contained. To quantify the absolute abundance of each unique TCRbeta CDR3 rearrangement, sequence reads were collapsed and filtered. For each sample, productive Simpson clonality was calculated as the square root of Simpson's diversity index over productive rearrangements. TCRdb carries this immuneACCESS record with in-frame sequences only. Its versions omit some clonotypes, under half of them owing to an unresolved V gene in the studies checked, with the rest unexplained. V, J and clone size are taken as reported in that table, and D and trimming were inferred from the DNA itself. The sample profile shows 14,000 or so clones; 65% to 85% of them were found once. The ten largest clones take up roughly 10% of the sample.

Collaborating institutions collected whole blood in K2EDTA tubes following their own protocols. For TCRbeta analysis, collaborator samples were shipped as frozen whole blood, as isolated PBMCs, or as DNA extracted from either sample type. Summary of the overall study and its limitations: Clinical and demographic metadata were provided uncurated, with the amount varying by source and participant.

About this clone: This receptor's antigen is unknown. Base qualities are missing; no much larger clone stands one base away.

The chain employs TRBV5-1 and TRBJ2-3; tentative D gene TRBD1, with 5 bases matching. The receptor was isolated from a human donor in a cohort sampled during active COVID-19. Material: peripheral blood. CDR3 sequence: CASSLGQPTDTQYF. The nucleotides read TGCGCCAGCAGCTTGGGACAGCCCACAGATACGCAGTATTTT.